This T cell receptor (beta chain) was retrieved from a study of beta chain features in type 1 diabetes. Overall study context: Researchers looked at some 99 million sorted cells across all samples. Study-wide results and caveats: Shortening that was moderate but significant affected the TCRB CDR3s of Type 1 diabetes patients in all four CD4+ subsets. The similarity of naive, central memory and Treg TCRB repertoires appeared greater among patients than among healthy donors.

The trim removed 0 bases at V and 9 bases at J, leaving 9 bases unmatched. The CDR3 consists of 15 residues. The germline V gene has CDR1 SGDLS and CDR2 YYNGEE. The study reverse transcribed the entire isolated RNA, so it sequenced expressed TCRB transcripts. Sequenced by immunoSEQ multiplex PCR; TCRdb stores in-frame clones only, minus some. The table lists a few hundred thousand clones, around 15% of them singletons. This clone has just a few counts. Its antigen is not identified. By way of CD45RO/CCR7/CD25/CD127/CD95/CD27, the CD4+ regulatory, stem cell-like memory, central memory and naive cells were sorted.

The sequenced sample was naive CD4+ T cells from blood. The rearrangement links TRBV9 to TRBJ2-1; TRBD2 matches 7 bases. This TCR came from a man aged 25-45 years with type 1 diabetes. CDR3 amino acids: CASSVDPGGEVEQFF. CDR3 coding DNA: TGTGCCAGCAGCGTAGATCCGGGAGGCGAGGTTGAGCAGTTCTTC.